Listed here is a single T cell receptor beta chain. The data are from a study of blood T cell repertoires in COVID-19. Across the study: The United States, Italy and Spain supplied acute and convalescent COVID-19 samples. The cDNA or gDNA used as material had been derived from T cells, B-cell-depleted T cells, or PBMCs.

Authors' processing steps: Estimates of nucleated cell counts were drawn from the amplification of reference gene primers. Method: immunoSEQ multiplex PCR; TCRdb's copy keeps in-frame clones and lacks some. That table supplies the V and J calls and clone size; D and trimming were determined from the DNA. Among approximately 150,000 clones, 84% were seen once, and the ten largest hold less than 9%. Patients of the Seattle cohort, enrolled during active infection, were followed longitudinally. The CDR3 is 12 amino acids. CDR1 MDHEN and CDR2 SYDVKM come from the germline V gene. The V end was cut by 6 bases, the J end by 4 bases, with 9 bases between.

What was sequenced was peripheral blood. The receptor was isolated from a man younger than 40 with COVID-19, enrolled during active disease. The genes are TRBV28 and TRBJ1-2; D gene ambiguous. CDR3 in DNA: TGTGCCAGCAGCGGAGGGATCTATGGCTACACCTTC. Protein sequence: CASSGGIYGYTF.